The 21 T cell receptor beta chains reported below all come from one sample, sequenced in a study of Ad26.COV2.S vaccination and SARS-CoV-2 variants. The treatment is: around 19 received Ad26.COV2.S at low or high dose, single or two shots; 5 received placebo; per-sample allocation not given. Sampling took place 63 days after the first vaccine or placebo injection. The table came from immunoSEQ multiplex PCR; TCRdb's copy has only in-frame clones and leaves some out. The profile shows roughly 510,000 clones, roughly 85% of them singletons. The sequencing here drew on peripheral blood, taken in a trial of Ad26.COV2.S vaccine versus placebo. These TCRs come from a person aged 18-65 years who received the Ad26.COV2.S COVID-19 vaccine or a placebo.

The chain has TRBV18 and TRBJ2-1; no definite D call. V shed 3 bases and J shed 8 bases, with 5 bases lying between them. The CDR3 extends over 11 amino acids. Per the germline V gene, CDR1 is KGHSH and CDR2 is LQKENI. The CDR3 is CASSPRHEQFF. Written as DNA, the CDR3 is TGTGCCAGCTCACCCCGCCATGAGCAGTTCTTC.

The chain is built from TRBV5-1 and TRBJ2-2; no clear D gene. V was shortened by 4 bases and J by 5 bases, with 15 bases between the two germline ends. The germline V gene has CDR1 SGHRS and CDR2 YFSETQ. This CDR3 contains 15 residues. CDR3 in amino acids: CASSRAETRTGELFF. CDR3 bases: TGCGCCAGCAGCCGCGCCGAGACCCGAACCGGGGAGCTGTTTTTT.

The chain's CDR3 is CASSRNSGSTDTQYF. The DNA of the CDR3 is TGTGCCAGCAGCCGGAATAGCGGGAGCACAGATACGCAGTATTTT. V and J are TRBV7-2 and TRBJ2-3, with 7 nucleotides matching TRBD2. CDR3 size: 15 residues. V was pared by 5 bases and J by 0 bases, with 5 bases of the junction left unmatched. Germline-derived CDR1 and CDR2 are SGHTA and FQGNSA.

This clone was recorded only once. The chain employs TRBV7-2 and TRBJ2-1; possible D gene TRBD1, 6 bases. The CDR3 extends over 15 amino acids. V dropped 1 base and J dropped 10 bases, with 17 bases sitting between them. Looked up from germline, CDR1 is SGHTA and CDR2 is FQGNSA. The CDR3 DNA follows: TGTGCCAGCAGCTTAGTACAGGGTCGGGAAAAGGAGCAGTTCTTC. Its translation: CASSLVQGREKEQFF.

The chain couples TRBV7-2 to TRBJ2-5; TRBD1 aligns across 9 bases. CDR1 and CDR2 from the germline V gene are SGHTA and FQGNSA. The CDR3 length is 16 residues. V was clipped by 4 bases and J by 5 bases; unmatched bases: 11. CDR3 DNA: TGTGCCAGCAGCTCCACCCACTGGACAGGGGATGAGACCCAGTACTTC. Translation gives CASSSTHWTGDETQYF.

The gene calls are TRBV2 and TRBJ1-5; D unclear. CDR1 and CDR2 (germline): SNHLY, FYNNEI. The V end lost 2 bases, the J end lost 4 bases, and 15 bases lay between the germline ends. This CDR3 has 16 amino acids. The CDR3 reads CASSEPRGGGNQPQHF. CDR3 sequence (DNA): TGTGCCAGCAGTGAACCCCGGGGTGGTGGTAATCAGCCCCAGCATTTT.

This chain uses TRBV6-2 or TRBV6-3 with TRBJ2-1; D call uncertain. Deletions cut 3 bases from V and 8 bases from J, with 11 bases between. Germline CDR1 and CDR2: MNHEY and SVGEGT. The CDR3 is 13 residues long. The CDR3 coding sequence is TGTGCCAGCAGTTATAAACCCACGCATGAGCAGTTCTTC. Translation: CASSYKPTHEQFF.

The CDR3 coding sequence is TGTGCCAGCAGCCCCCAGGGGTACGGTAATGAAAAACTGTTTTTT. Amino acid sequence: CASSPQGYGNEKLFF. This sequence joins TRBV7-2 and TRBJ1-4, with D perhaps TRBD1 (6 bases). This CDR3 contains 15 residues. V was clipped by 5 bases and J by 4 bases, with 14 bases between them. Germline values: CDR1 SGHTA, CDR2 FQGNSA.

J is TRBJ1-6 and V is TRBV28; the D gene is possibly TRBD1 (6 bases). There are 16 residues in the CDR3. The V end was cut by 5 bases, the J end by 8 bases, with 19 bases between. The germline CDR1 and CDR2 sequences are MDHEN and SYDVKM. For the CDR3, the DNA is TGTGCCAGCAGTAATTATGAGGGGGTGGGTTATTCACCCCTCCACTTT. This gives the protein CASSNYEGVGYSPLHF. Looking up the rest from reference TRBV28 and TRBJ1-6 gives the full variable domain: DVKVTQSSRYLVKRTGEKVFLECVQDMDHENMFWYRQDPGLGLRLIYFSYDVKMKEKGDIPEGYSVSREKKERFSLILESASTNQTSMYLCASSNYEGVGYSPLHFGNGTRLTVT.

The rearrangement joins TRBV27 to TRBJ2-1, with TRBD2 matching over 10 bases. J was trimmed by 2 bases and V by 5 bases; bases with no gene match: 9. Germline V lookup: CDR1 MNHEY, CDR2 SMNVEV (reference sequence). CDR3 length equals 17 residues. The DNA of the CDR3 is TGTGCCAGCAGTAACCCGGGACTAGCGCACCCCTACAATGAGCAGTTCTTC. It codes for CASSNPGLAHPYNEQFF.

The chain's CDR3 is CASATTSGSADTQYF. Here the CDR3 DNA reads TGTGCCAGCGCTACTACTAGCGGGAGTGCTGATACGCAGTATTTT. The chain carries TRBV27 and TRBJ2-3; 11 nucleotides align to TRBD2. V trimming: 8 bases; J trimming: 6 bases; junction bases outside the gene matches: 10. This CDR3 spans 15 amino acids. Germline loops: CDR1 MNHEY, CDR2 SMNVEV (reference sequence).

This clone showed up just a few times. V is TRBV6-2 or TRBV6-3 and J is TRBJ2-5; D not resolved. V was pared by 6 bases and J by 2 bases, with 7 bases between. The CDR3 runs to 12 residues. Germline V gives CDR1 MNHEY, CDR2 SVGEGT. DNA of the CDR3: TGTGCCAGCAGCCTGTGGCAAGAGACCCAGTACTTC. This gives the protein CASSLWQETQYF.

The chain has TRBV9 and TRBJ2-5, with 9 positions matching TRBD2. This CDR3 is 16 amino acids long. V dropped 0 bases and J dropped 7; count of bases not matched to a gene: 10. Germline V CDR1 and CDR2: SGDLS, YYNGEE. CDR3 sequence (DNA): TGTGCCAGCAGCGTAGGTAGCGGGGGTCTCCCTGGGACCCAGTACTTC. Translation: CASSVGSGGLPGTQYF.

The rearrangement joins TRBV9 to TRBJ2-7; TRBD2 might be the D (5 bases). Trimming cost V 0 bases and J 3 bases, with 10 bases left between them. CDR1 and CDR2 (germline): SGDLS, YYNGEE. This CDR3 comprises 14 residues. In DNA, the CDR3 is TGTGCCAGCAGCGTAGGACTCCGGGACTACGAGCAGTACTTC. It yields the protein CASSVGLRDYEQYF.

Here the CDR3 DNA reads TGTGCCAGCAGCCGGGGGTGGCTAGCGGGTCGGTTCTTC. The encoded protein is CASSRGWLAGRFF. J is TRBJ2-1 and V is TRBV3-1 (or the pseudogene TRBV3-2); 8 positions agree with TRBD2. The CDR3 runs 13 residues. The ends lost 4 bases at V and 15 bases at J; junction bases unmatched: 11. Germline V gene lookup returns CDR1 LGHDT and CDR2 YNNKEL (reference sequence).

The rearrangement links TRBV30 to TRBJ2-5; D unclear. Trimming took 1 base from V and 0 from J, leaving 9 bases between them. Germline CDR1 GTSNPN, CDR2 SVGIG (reference sequence). This CDR3 is 14 amino acids long. The CDR3, as DNA: TGTGCCTGGAGTGAAACAGCTTACCAAGAGACCCAGTACTTC. This sequence encodes CAWSETAYQETQYF. The full variable domain, rest sourced from reference TRBV30 and TRBJ2-5, is SQTIHQWPATLVQPVGSPLSLECTVEGTSNPNLYWYRQAAGRGLQLLFYSVGIGQISSEVPQNLSASRPQDRQFILSSKKLLLSDSGFYLCAWSETAYQETQYFGPGTRLLVL.

Turning to this clone: The same CDR3 arises from other DNA sequences in this sample as well. This sequence joins TRBV12-3 or TRBV12-4 and TRBJ2-3; D call uncertain. The CDR3 consists of 11 residues. V was clipped by 3 bases and J by 6 bases, with 4 bases between them. The CDR3 is CASSLADTQYF. CDR3 nucleotides: TGTGCCAGCAGTTTGGCGGATACGCAGTATTTT.

V usage is TRBV28 and J usage is TRBJ2-7, with TRBD2 matching 7 bases. The CDR3 extends over 15 amino acids. Germline trimming cut 10 bases from V and 3 bases from J; bases unmatched to any gene: 15. Per germline, CDR1 MDHEN and CDR2 SYDVKM. In DNA form, the CDR3 reads TGTGCCATCCAGCAGTCGCGGGACTATATCTACGAGCAGTACTTC. Protein product: CAIQQSRDYIYEQYF. Together with reference TRBV28 and TRBJ2-7, the CDR3 gives the full variable domain: DVKVTQSSRYLVKRTGEKVFLECVQDMDHENMFWYRQDPGLGLRLIYFSYDVKMKEKGDIPEGYSVSREKKERFSLILESASTNQTSMYLCAIQQSRDYIYEQYFGPGTRLTVT.

The chain links TRBV6-5 to TRBJ2-3, with a weak D call TRBD2 (7 bases). Trimming removed 7 bases at V and 2 bases at J, with 13 bases between. Germline V lookup: CDR1 MNHEY, CDR2 SVGAGI. CDR3 length: 14 residues. The CDR3 loop reads CASKEGGPTDTQYF. The CDR3 DNA is TGTGCCAGCAAGGAGGGGGGGCCCACAGATACGCAGTATTTT.

The chain joins TRBV6-5 to TRBJ2-7, with D perhaps matching TRBD2 (6 bases). V was pared by 2 bases and J by 0 bases, with 8 bases between. This CDR3 has 14 amino acids. CDR1 and CDR2 (germline): MNHEY, SVGAGI. Written as DNA, the CDR3 is TGTGCCAGCAGTTACACCGGGAGCTCCTACGAGCAGTACTTC. Translating it yields CASSYTGSSYEQYF.

As to this clone: Distinct nucleotide sequences in the sample also encode this CDR3. V usage is TRBV28 and J usage is TRBJ2-7; D not resolved. Deletions cut 5 bases from V and 1 base from J, with 6 bases between. Looked up from germline, CDR1 is MDHEN and CDR2 is SYDVKM. The CDR3 spans 12 residues. The CDR3 region is CASSQGSYEQYF. CDR3 sequence (DNA): TGTGCCAGCAGTCAAGGGTCCTACGAGCAGTACTTC.